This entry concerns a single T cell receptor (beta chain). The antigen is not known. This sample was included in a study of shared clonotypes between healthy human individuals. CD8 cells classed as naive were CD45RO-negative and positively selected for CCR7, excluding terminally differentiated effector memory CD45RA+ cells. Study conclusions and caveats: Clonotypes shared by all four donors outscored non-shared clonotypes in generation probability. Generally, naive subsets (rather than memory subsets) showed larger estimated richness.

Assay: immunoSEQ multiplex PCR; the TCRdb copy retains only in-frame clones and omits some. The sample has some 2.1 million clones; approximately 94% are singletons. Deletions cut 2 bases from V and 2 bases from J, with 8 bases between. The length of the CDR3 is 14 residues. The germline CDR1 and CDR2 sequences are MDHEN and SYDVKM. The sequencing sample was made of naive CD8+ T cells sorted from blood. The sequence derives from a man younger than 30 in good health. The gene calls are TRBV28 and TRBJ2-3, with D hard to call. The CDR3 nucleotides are TGTGCCAGCAGTTTAAATTCTCCCACAGATACGCAGTATTTT. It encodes CASSLNSPTDTQYF.